The 3 T cell receptor beta chains presented below share a single source sample, sequenced in a study of shared clonotypes between healthy human individuals. Naive CD8 isolation took CD45RO-negative cells positively selected for CCR7 and excluded terminally differentiated effector memory CD45RA+ cells. Libraries were prepared by immunoSEQ multiplex PCR; TCRdb keeps only in-frame clonotypes and omits some of them. The table includes around 2,000,000 clones, approximately 94% detected once. The sample consisted of naive CD8+ T cells from PBMCs. These receptor sequences come from a man between 18 and 29 years old in good health. Some clones in this sample may be carry-over from other donors' samples.

This clone has a single count. This CDR3 is also generated by other DNA sequences in the sample. The chain has TRBV13 and TRBJ2-7; 7 positions agree with TRBD1. Germline V gene sequence: CDR1 PRHDT, CDR2 FYEKMQ (reference sequence). The CDR3 spans 14 residues. J gave up 0 bases and V 2 bases, and 1 base lay outside the gene matches. The CDR3 nucleotides read TGTGCCAGCAGCTTAAGGGACAGCTCCTACGAGCAGTACTTC. This sequence encodes CASSLRDSSYEQYF.

The V gene is TRBV5-1, the J gene TRBJ1-1; TRBD1 is a possible D gene (5 bases). Trimming removed 4 bases from V and 1 base from J, with 32 bases in between. This CDR3 is 21 amino acids long. Germline V gene sequence: CDR1 SGHRS, CDR2 YFSETQ. CDR3 region: CASSLVGTIKGHLVENTEAFF. The CDR3 DNA follows: TGCGCCAGCAGCCTCGTTGGAACAATCAAAGGACATCTCGTGGAGAACACTGAAGCTTTCTTT.

This chain links TRBV7-2 with TRBJ2-5, with 9 bases matching TRBD1. The CDR3 runs 15 residues. V trimming: 5 bases; J trimming: 4 bases; junction bases outside the gene matches: 8. Germline loops: CDR1 SGHTA, CDR2 FQGNSA. The CDR3 region has the DNA TGTGCCAGCAGCGGGCGGGACAGGGAGGCAGAGACCCAGTACTTC. Amino acid sequence: CASSGRDREAETQYF. The whole variable domain, filled in from reference TRBV7-2 and TRBJ2-5, reads GAGVSQSPSNKVTEKGKDVELRCDPISGHTALYWYRQSLGQGLEFLIYFQGNSAPDKSGLPSDRFSAERTGGSVSTLTIQRTQQEDSAVYLCASSGRDREAETQYFGPGTRLLVL.